Following are 24 T cell receptor beta chains from one sample sequenced in a study of T cell repertoires in cytomegalovirus infection. Each CDR3 protein gets one entry after TCRdb re-called the reads with MiXCR. This table holds 150,000 to 200,000 distinct CDR3 sequences, roughly 14% found once. Sequencing used PBMCs. The receptor set was obtained from a human donor in good health (CMV status not recorded). Some clones in this sample may be carry-over from other donors' samples.

This rearrangement joins TRBV29-1 to TRBJ2-1; D may correspond to TRBD1 or TRBD2 (5 bases each). V lost 4 bases and J lost 8, with 9 bases in between. The CDR3 runs to 11 residues. Germline assignment: CDR1 SQVTM and CDR2 ANQGSEA. CDR3 coding DNA: TGCAGCGTTGTGGGACCGGATGAGCAGTTCTTC. Residues: CSVVGPDEQFF.

The genes are TRBV12-3 or TRBV12-4 and TRBJ2-1, with 7 positions matching TRBD2. This CDR3 has 14 residues. Unmatched junction bases numbered 7, after V lost 5 bases and J lost 6 bases. CDR3 sequence (DNA): TGTGCCAGCAGTCTCACATGGACTAGCAATGAGCAGTTCTTC. This translates into CASSLTWTSNEQFF.

The V call is TRBV15, the J call TRBJ2-6, with a weak D call TRBD2 (5 bases). The CDR3 covers 17 residues. Deletions cut 0 bases from V and 2 bases from J, with 11 bases between. Germline V CDR1 and CDR2: LNHNV, YYDKDF (reference sequence). The CDR3 bases are TGTGCCACCAGCAGAGAACCGGCTAGCCCTGGGGCCAACGTCCTGACTTTC. Translating it yields CATSREPASPGANVLTF.

This clonotype was observed many times. The chain couples TRBV7-3 to TRBJ2-7, with 9 bases aligning to TRBD1. Germline-derived CDR1 and CDR2 are SGHTA and FQGTGA. CDR3 length: 14 residues. V dropped 8 bases and J dropped 5; count of bases not matched to a gene: 10. CDR3 bases: TGTGCCAGCTACCTAGGGGACAGGGAAGACGAGCAGTACTTC. It is translated as CASYLGDREDEQYF. Together with reference TRBV7-3 and TRBJ2-7, the CDR3 gives the full variable domain: GAGVSQTPSNKVTEKGKYVELRCDPISGHTALYWYRQSLGQGPEFLIYFQGTGAADDSGLPNDRFFAVRPEGSVSTLKIQRTERGDSAVYLCASYLGDREDEQYFGPGTRLTVT.

This rearrangement joins TRBV4-2 to TRBJ2-1; D unclear. The CDR3 is made up of 17 amino acids. V was trimmed by 1 base and J by 0 bases, leaving 13 bases between them. Per the germline V gene, CDR1 is LGHNA and CDR2 is YNFKEQ. The CDR3 DNA is TGTGCCAGCAGCCAAGGGTTAACTCCAAGCTCCTACAATGAGCAGTTCTTC. As protein: CASSQGLTPSSYNEQFF.

This clonotype has a handful of counts. This sequence joins TRBV24-1 and TRBJ2-3, with D perhaps matching TRBD1 or TRBD2 (5 bases each). The germline CDR1 and CDR2 sequences are KGHDR and SFDVKD. The length of the CDR3 is 14 residues. Deletions cut 7 bases from V and 3 bases from J, with 13 bases between. The CDR3: CATSKGRLTDTQYF. Here the CDR3 DNA reads TGTGCCACCAGCAAGGGACGGCTTACAGATACGCAGTATTTT.

This clonotype appeared a few times. This chain joins TRBV5-1 and TRBJ1-5; tentatively, D is TRBD1 (5 bases). Germline values: CDR1 SGHRS, CDR2 YFSETQ. Trimming left V 2 bases short and J 4 bases short, with 10 bases between. This CDR3 region has 14 residues. The CDR3 is CASSFDGGNQPQHF. The CDR3 DNA reads TGCGCCAGCAGCTTCGACGGGGGGAATCAGCCCCAGCATTTT.

The genes are TRBV7-9 and TRBJ2-1; a weak D match, TRBD1 (5 bases). The CDR3 has 15 residues. CDR1 and CDR2 from the germline V gene are SEHNR and FQNEAQ (reference sequence). V lost 5 bases, J lost 2 bases, and 13 bases lay in between. The DNA of the CDR3 is TGTGCCAGCAGCCACAGTAGGGGTACCTACAATGAGCAGTTCTTC. This gives the protein CASSHSRGTYNEQFF.

There are many counts of this clonotype. The V call is TRBV12-3 or TRBV12-4, the J call TRBJ1-5; D remains ambiguous. This CDR3 has 14 amino acids. V lost 3 bases to trimming and J lost 6 bases, with 12 bases between them. Here the CDR3 reads CASSFAGSPQPQHF. CDR3 nucleotide sequence: TGTGCCAGCAGTTTCGCCGGCAGCCCTCAGCCCCAGCATTTT.

This clonotype has only one observation. The rearrangement joins TRBV6-8 to TRBJ1-2; D is unclear. Per germline, CDR1 MNHGY and CDR2 SAAAGT. V gave up 8 bases and J gave up 5 bases, with 18 bases separating them. The CDR3 extends over 14 amino acids. The CDR3 reads CASAVGRFDYGYTF. The DNA for the CDR3 is TGTGCCAGCGCGGTCGGACGGTTCGATTATGGCTACACCTTC.

This clonotype turned up a few times. The chain employs TRBV11-1 and TRBJ2-2, with 10 nucleotides matching TRBD1. Germline values: CDR1 SGHAT, CDR2 FQDESV (reference sequence). The length of the CDR3 is 17 residues. V lost 1 base, J lost 5 bases, and 7 bases stayed unmatched. CDR3 residues: CASSLVLRTGGTGELFF. The CDR3 DNA sequence: TGTGCCAGCAGCTTAGTACTCCGGACAGGGGGTACCGGGGAGCTGTTTTTT.

The table lists this clonotype with many counts. The rearrangement uses TRBV6-2 or TRBV6-3 and TRBJ2-1; D is ambiguous. This CDR3 has 13 residues. V shed 0 bases and J shed 7 bases, with 7 bases lying between them. Germline V lookup: CDR1 MNHEY, CDR2 SVGEGT. This CDR3 is CASSYSKGNEQFF. The DNA for the CDR3 is TGTGCCAGCAGTTACTCGAAGGGAAATGAGCAGTTCTTC.

This clonotype appeared a few times. This rearrangement joins TRBV30 to TRBJ1-1, with no clear D. V lost 3 bases to trimming and J lost 3 bases, with 14 bases between them. This CDR3 is built from 14 residues. In germline, CDR1 is GTSNPN, CDR2 SVGIG (reference sequence). DNA for the CDR3: TGTGCCTGGAGGGGCCAGTGGGAGGACACTGAAGCTTTCTTT. Translating it yields CAWRGQWEDTEAFF.

This clonotype was seen many times. The chain carries TRBV7-8 and TRBJ2-3; 10 nucleotides match TRBD1. There are 17 residues in the CDR3. Trimming cost V 0 bases and J 1 base; bases outside gene matches: 4. Germline CDR1 and CDR2: SGHVS and FQNEAQ. The DNA for the CDR3 is TGTGCCAGCAGCTTAGCGTCAGGGACAGGGGGCACAGATACGCAGTATTTT. Translation gives CASSLASGTGGTDTQYF. Combining the CDR3 with reference TRBV7-8 and TRBJ2-3 gives the whole variable domain GAGVSQSPRYKVAKRGQDVALRCDPISGHVSLFWYQQALGQGPEFLTYFQNEAQLDKSGLPSDRFFAERPEGSVSTLKIQRTQQEDSAVYLCASSLASGTGGTDTQYFGPGTRLTVL.

This sequence joins TRBV4-1 and TRBJ2-1, with no clear D. The germline V gene encodes CDR1 MGHRA and CDR2 YSYEKL. CDR3 length equals 14 residues. Trimming took off 0 bases at V and 3 bases at J, with 6 bases between the two ends. CDR3 in DNA: TGCGCCAGCAGCCAAGAAGGCCTCTACAATGAGCAGTTCTTC. Translating gives CASSQEGLYNEQFF.

This clonotype occurred many times. The chain recombines TRBV12-3 or TRBV12-4 with TRBJ2-7; D is perhaps TRBD1 (6 bases). V lost 6 bases and J lost 4, with 10 bases in between. The length of the CDR3 is 12 residues. CDR3 DNA sequence: TGTGCCAGCAGCTTGGACAGTTACGAGCAGTACTTC. Its translation: CASSLDSYEQYF.

This clonotype was observed at least ten times. The genes are TRBV20-1 and TRBJ1-2; TRBD1 matches at 10 bases. Trimming removed 5 bases from V and 4 bases from J; junction bases left unmatched: 7. The germline gives CDR1 DFQATT, CDR2 SNEGSKA (reference sequence). This CDR3 has 14 residues. The CDR3 sequence is CSAPDRDRGYGYTF. CDR3 DNA sequence: TGCAGTGCTCCCGACCGGGACAGGGGCTATGGCTACACCTTC.

The sample holds many counts of this clonotype. V and J are TRBV28 and TRBJ2-3, with 11 bases that match TRBD2. The CDR3 spans 14 residues. Germline CDR1 reads MDHEN; CDR2 reads SYDVKM. Germline trimming cut 5 bases from V and 3 bases from J; bases unmatched to any gene: 1. The CDR3 region is CASSRTSGTDTQYF. The CDR3 bases are TGTGCCAGCAGTCGGACTAGCGGGACAGATACGCAGTATTTT.

This clonotype was observed at least ten times. The CDR3 here is CASSLVRDGEAFF. The CDR3 nucleotides read TGTGCCAGCAGCTTAGTCAGGGATGGCGAAGCTTTCTTT. V is TRBV7-8 and J is TRBJ1-1, with D perhaps TRBD1 (5 bases). V shed 1 base and J shed 8 bases, with 11 bases lying between them. Germline V gene sequence: CDR1 SGHVS, CDR2 FQNEAQ. This CDR3 spans 13 amino acids.

This clonotype was counted only a few times. The chain has TRBV13 and TRBJ2-1; tentatively, D is TRBD2 (6 bases). The V end was cut by 4 bases, the J end by 8 bases, with 21 bases between. Germline V lookup: CDR1 PRHDT, CDR2 FYEKMQ (reference sequence). The CDR3 runs to 16 residues. The CDR3, as DNA: TGTGCCAGCAGCTACCCCTCGGGGGAGGAGCCCCATGAGCAGTTCTTC. It yields the protein CASSYPSGEEPHEQFF.

This clonotype was seen a few times. This chain links TRBV5-4 with TRBJ2-3; either TRBD1 or TRBD2 may supply D (5 bases each). The CDR3 contains 15 residues. V lost 4 bases and J 0 bases, leaving 12 bases between the germline ends. Germline CDR1 reads SGHNT; CDR2 reads YYREEE (reference sequence). This chain's CDR3 is CASSPGTASTDTQYF. CDR3 nucleotide sequence: TGTGCCAGCAGCCCCGGGACCGCTAGCACAGATACGCAGTATTTT.

This clonotype was counted at least ten times. This sequence joins TRBV29-1 and TRBJ1-1; 8 bases are shared with TRBD1. V was pared by 7 bases and J by 0 bases, with 4 bases of the junction left unmatched. The CDR3 is made up of 13 amino acids. In germline, CDR1 is SQVTM, CDR2 ANQGSEA. The CDR3 loop is CSADRGMNTEAFF. The CDR3 DNA follows: TGCAGCGCCGACAGGGGTATGAACACTGAAGCTTTCTTT.

This clonotype was counted many times. The chain is built from TRBV7-2 and TRBJ1-1; D not resolved. V was pared by 4 bases and J by 1 base, with 7 bases between. Per germline, CDR1 SGHTA and CDR2 FQGNSA. CDR3 size: 13 residues. This chain's CDR3 is CASSSYTNTEAFF. CDR3 in DNA: TGTGCCAGCAGCTCTTACACGAACACTGAAGCTTTCTTT. Full variable domain (rest looked up from reference TRBV7-2 and TRBJ1-1): GAGVSQSPSNKVTEKGKDVELRCDPISGHTALYWYRQSLGQGLEFLIYFQGNSAPDKSGLPSDRFSAERTGGSVSTLTIQRTQQEDSAVYLCASSSYTNTEAFFGQGTRLTVV.

This clonotype has ten or more counts. The chain carries TRBV4-2 and TRBJ1-1; D possibly corresponds to TRBD1 (6 bases). The CDR3 length is 14 residues. V lost 3 bases to trimming and J lost 3 bases, with 11 bases between them. Germline CDR1 LGHNA, CDR2 YNFKEQ. CDR3 DNA: TGTGCCAGCAGCCATCCGGACAGATACACTGAAGCTTTCTTT. It codes for CASSHPDRYTEAFF.